This TCR beta chain appears in the sequencing data of a study of T cells in Graves' hyperthyroidism and ophthalmopathy. Germline values: CDR1 SGHNT, CDR2 YENEEA. Trimming removed 4 bases from V and 5 bases from J, with 12 bases in between. The length of the CDR3 is 13 residues. Regions amplified from RNA transcripts were the TCR beta CDR3 regions. Initially, a first-round RT-PCR of the TCR CDR3 employed the HTBI primer set. TCRdb re-derived calls from the multiplex PCR reads in MiXCR, one entry per CDR3 protein. The sample includes 600,000 to 750,000 distinct CDR3 sequences, around a sixth of them seen just once. Study-wide results and caveats: The majority of expanded thyroid clonotypes above 0.001 also appeared in blood.

At least ten counts were recorded for this clonotype. Its antigen is still unknown. The sequencing sample was made of blood. The gene calls are TRBV11-3 and TRBJ2-7; D remains unclear. The origin of this receptor is a man between 45 and 60 years old with Graves' hyperthyroidism. The CDR3, as DNA: TGTGCCAGCAGCTCTTCGGGTGGCGACGAGCAGTACTTC. Translation: CASSSSGGDEQYF.